This is a list of T cell receptor beta chains from one sample in a study of blood T cell repertoires in COVID-19. The assay was immunoSEQ multiplex PCR, and TCRdb's table has in-frame clones only and misses some. The sample lists about 340,000 clones, approximately 90% occurring once. The material sequenced was peripheral blood. The receptors here all came from a woman aged 18-29 years who had recovered from COVID-19. Each CDR3 is given without its conserved first and last residue. The D gene is left open where the match is weak.

D gene: -
V gene: TRBV5-1
J gene: TRBJ2-1
CDR3 protein: ASSFGIASRGYNEQF

D gene: -
V gene: TRBV9
J gene: TRBJ1-1
CDR3 protein: ASSADRANTEAF

D gene: TRBD2
V gene: TRBV30
J gene: TRBJ2-2
CDR3 protein: AWRTSGSSTGELF

D gene: -
V gene: TRBV6-2/TRBV6-3
J gene: TRBJ1-6
CDR3 protein: ASSYSGENSPLH

D gene: TRBD2
V gene: TRBV6-6
J gene: TRBJ2-1
CDR3 protein: ASLIAGGYNEQF

D gene: -
V gene: TRBV7-9
J gene: TRBJ1-1
CDR3 protein: ASSLARQAF

D gene: -
V gene: TRBV10-3
J gene: TRBJ2-3
CDR3 protein: AISEASTDTQY

D gene: -
V gene: TRBV12-3/TRBV12-4
J gene: TRBJ1-1
CDR3 protein: ASSLTPGAEAF

D gene: TRBD1
V gene: TRBV30
J gene: TRBJ1-5
CDR3 protein: AWRGTGVTQPQH

D gene: -
V gene: TRBV11-2
J gene: TRBJ1-3
CDR3 protein: ASSESGAGNTIY

D gene: TRBD2
V gene: TRBV29-1
J gene: TRBJ2-1
CDR3 protein: SVEAGVVAGAPNEQF

D gene: TRBD2
V gene: TRBV11-2
J gene: TRBJ2-1
CDR3 protein: ASSLDLMGTSGRVGDEQF

D gene: TRBD2
V gene: TRBV10-2
J gene: TRBJ2-1
CDR3 protein: ASRTSGYNEQF

D gene: -
V gene: TRBV7-9
J gene: TRBJ1-1
CDR3 protein: ASSFGPTAEAF

D gene: -
V gene: TRBV12-3/TRBV12-4
J gene: TRBJ1-3
CDR3 protein: ATGKTGLYTIY

D gene: -
V gene: TRBV7-6
J gene: TRBJ2-3
CDR3 protein: ASSLLSSHSTDTQY

D gene: TRBD1
V gene: TRBV7-9
J gene: TRBJ1-3
CDR3 protein: ASSPMGTGSVPGNTIY

D gene: TRBD2
V gene: TRBV11-3
J gene: TRBJ2-5
CDR3 protein: ASSFRSLAGGLGTETQY

D gene: TRBD2
V gene: TRBV6-2/TRBV6-3
J gene: TRBJ2-1
CDR3 protein: ASSLPGGLNEQF

D gene: TRBD1
V gene: TRBV27
J gene: TRBJ1-6
CDR3 protein: ASSFLGTVGNSPLH

D gene: -
V gene: TRBV5-5
J gene: TRBJ1-5
CDR3 protein: ASSLDRENSLFSNQPQH

D gene: TRBD2
V gene: TRBV7-2
J gene: TRBJ2-5
CDR3 protein: ASSIGLARETQY

D gene: -
V gene: TRBV3-1/TRBV3-2
J gene: TRBJ2-1
CDR3 protein: ASSQVGDYNEQF

D gene: TRBD1
V gene: TRBV7-9
J gene: TRBJ1-2
CDR3 protein: ASSSKDRGLSGYT

D gene: -
V gene: TRBV4-3
J gene: TRBJ1-4
CDR3 protein: ASSPPGYDREKLF

D gene: -
V gene: TRBV5-1
J gene: TRBJ2-3
CDR3 protein: ASSPTRWADTQY

D gene: -
V gene: TRBV9
J gene: TRBJ1-4
CDR3 protein: ASSVGTGTPVGELF

D gene: -
V gene: TRBV7-9
J gene: TRBJ1-3
CDR3 protein: ASSLGGGVTGMVNTIY

D gene: -
V gene: TRBV5-1
J gene: TRBJ1-2
CDR3 protein: ASSLVQAVNYGYT

D gene: TRBD2
V gene: TRBV24-1
J gene: TRBJ2-1
CDR3 protein: ATSDPGLAGDNEQF

D gene: TRBD2
V gene: TRBV6-4
J gene: TRBJ2-1
CDR3 protein: ASSDDFGREVDEQF

D gene: -
V gene: TRBV9
J gene: TRBJ1-3
CDR3 protein: ASSVSSGNTIY

D gene: TRBD2
V gene: TRBV19
J gene: TRBJ2-3
CDR3 protein: ATSTSGITDTQY

D gene: TRBD2
V gene: TRBV19
J gene: TRBJ2-1
CDR3 protein: ASTQPPLAGGPRSSYNEQF

D gene: TRBD2
V gene: TRBV5-4
J gene: TRBJ2-1
CDR3 protein: ASSIRDYAFDEQF

D gene: TRBD2
V gene: TRBV5-4
J gene: TRBJ2-1
CDR3 protein: ASSPGGTTVNNEQF

D gene: TRBD2
V gene: TRBV29-1
J gene: TRBJ2-1
CDR3 protein: SVRGLAGPRDEQF

D gene: TRBD1
V gene: TRBV6-5
J gene: TRBJ2-1
CDR3 protein: ASSFGTGGYNEQF

D gene: -
V gene: TRBV5-1
J gene: TRBJ1-3
CDR3 protein: ASSLGPGEVGNTIY

D gene: -
V gene: TRBV4-3
J gene: TRBJ2-1
CDR3 protein: ASSQEWLAYEQF

D gene: TRBD1
V gene: TRBV11-3
J gene: TRBJ1-2
CDR3 protein: ASSPPGTATNYGYT

D gene: -
V gene: TRBV3-1/TRBV3-2
J gene: TRBJ1-2
CDR3 protein: ASSQDWRAPPGGYT

D gene: TRBD1
V gene: TRBV7-6
J gene: TRBJ1-5
CDR3 protein: ASSPTGAPPQPQH

D gene: -
V gene: TRBV9
J gene: TRBJ1-1
CDR3 protein: ASSVGRVRTEAF

D gene: TRBD2
V gene: TRBV7-8
J gene: TRBJ2-1
CDR3 protein: ASSTRLAGDYNEQF

D gene: TRBD2
V gene: TRBV18
J gene: TRBJ2-1
CDR3 protein: ASSRMFVAGDSRNEQF

D gene: -
V gene: TRBV19
J gene: TRBJ1-1
CDR3 protein: ASSIVRGRYTEAF

D gene: -
V gene: TRBV21-1
J gene: TRBJ1-1
CDR3 protein: ASSSSGSPEAF